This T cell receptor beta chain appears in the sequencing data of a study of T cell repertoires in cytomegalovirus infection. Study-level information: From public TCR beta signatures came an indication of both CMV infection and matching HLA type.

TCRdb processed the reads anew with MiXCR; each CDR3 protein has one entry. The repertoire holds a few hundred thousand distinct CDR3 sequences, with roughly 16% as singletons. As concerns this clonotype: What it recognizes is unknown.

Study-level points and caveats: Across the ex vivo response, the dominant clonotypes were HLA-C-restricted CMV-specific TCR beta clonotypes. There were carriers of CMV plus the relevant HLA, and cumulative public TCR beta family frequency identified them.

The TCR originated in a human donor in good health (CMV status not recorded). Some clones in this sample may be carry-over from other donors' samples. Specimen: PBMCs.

CDR3 coding DNA: TGTGCCAGCAGCCAAGATGCGTCCGGCTACACCTTC. The encoded protein is CASSQDASGYTF. The chain couples TRBV4-2 to TRBJ1-2, with unresolved D. With 0 bases removed from V and 8 bases from J, the gap between germline ends came to 7 bases. From germline, CDR1 is LGHNA and CDR2 YNFKEQ. The CDR3 is made up of 12 amino acids.